Here is one T cell receptor (beta chain) with its context. Its antigen is currently not known. Base qualities are missing; no much larger clone stands one base away. The CDR3 has 14 amino acids, counting the end cysteine and phenylalanine. Left in the record is the CDR3 DNA by itself, 42 bases read in frame from the first base. Between the V and J ends, shortened by 4 bases and 7 bases respectively, the junction contains 17 bases. The germline V gene (reference sequence) specifies LNHDA as CDR1 and SQIVND as CDR2. The source of the sample is a study of cytomegalovirus exposure and HLA in healthy donors (dated by TCRdb to between 2016 and 2019). Regarding the complete study: In an earlier analysis of approximately 500 of the donors, 276 Gb of sequence data and 90 million to 130 million unique TCR beta sequences from some 170 million T cells were reported. Approximately 330 gigabases of sequencing data and 70 million to 100 million unique TCR sequences made up an early release that covered fewer than 650 HLA-typed donors. Of the 350 to 450 genotyped donors, 81% fell in the genetic ancestry cluster associated with self-reported Caucasian donors. The study was designed to test whether signatures of past pathogen exposure could be identified by cataloging public T cell receptors. The T cell repertoires of 666 subjects were profiled by immunosequencing and related to cytomegalovirus serostatus. Besides the first cohort of under 700 subjects, a separate validation cohort made up of over a hundred different subjects was used. High-throughput TCR immunosequencing, statistical association of individual TCRs with disease status, and machine learning were combined to predict cytomegalovirus infection status. To study patterns of TCR occurrence, a later analysis re-analyzed previously published TCR beta repertoires from more than 550 donors and added high-resolution HLA genotyping. In the later analysis, no new phenotypic data were used to find candidate immune exposures; instead, reliance was placed on TCR beta sequences and their occurrence across donors. An earlier analysis of approximately 580 of the donors used high-throughput TCR beta sequencing to judge whether each TCR beta V gene segment behaved as functional or pseudogenic. Donor age, sex, ethnicity and CMV serostatus were collected together with the repertoire data. A later genetic analysis used genome-wide SNP genotypes for about three fifths of the 666 donors, treating that subset as a discovery cohort. All discovery cohort repertoires had been generated using a single sequencing platform. HLA typing covered class I and class II loci at four-digit resolution. The number of typed donors differed by locus: roughly 629-640 for A, B, C, DRB1 and DQB1; about 520 for DQA1; some 590 for DPA1; and roughly 490 for DPB1. About five DR-DQ haplotypes were handled as single units for association and clustering because linkage in the cohort was strong. Among about 390 genotyped donors of the cohort, an average of approximately 240,000 unique TCR beta nucleotide sequences were sequenced per donor, roughly 18% of them non-productive. Study-level results and caveats: A few of the identified cytomegalovirus-associated TCR beta chains were confirmed in vitro to be specific for cytomegalovirus antigens. According to a later analysis, TCR association rates differed among HLA loci, with DRB1 alleles showing the most associated TCRs and HLA-C alleles showing the fewest. A cluster of highly shared sequence variants was judged likely to be a technical artifact of the sequencing pipeline. Most TCR sequences were seen in very few donors, while some public TCRs were found in many individuals. Most CMV-associated TCR beta chains appeared to be HLA-restricted in a later analysis, and the HLA associations seemed to be driven largely by CMV exposure. Because counts were too low, seventeen rarely observed V segments, including chromosome 9 orphons, were left out of the earlier analysis of several hundred of the donors. Linkage disequilibrium might explain the correlated functional status among segregating V segments, but an unknown experimental factor could not be ruled out. The 87-base-pair reads could not distinguish some IMGT-functional V segments, including TRBV6-2 and TRBV6-3, so those segments were excluded. According to the authors, the approach could potentially be generalized to other disease states and immunological phenotypes. Because HLA typing was unavailable for some donors at each locus, only the typed subset was used in association tests. According to a later analysis, parvovirus B19, influenza, CMV and Epstein-Barr virus appeared linked to several top co-occurrence clusters. Assigning TCR associations to individual alleles was difficult when HLA alleles, especially DR and DQ, strongly co-occurred. In an earlier analysis of roughly 500 of the donors, most TCR beta V segments appeared in productive rearrangements about 87% or about 30% of the time, broadly matching IMGT annotations. The study listed over 150 TCR beta chains as associated with cytomegalovirus. Immune exposure information for the cohort was limited to CMV serostatus. The cohort was sequenced for TCR beta chains only, and without alpha or paired-chain data the features that could be detected were limited. At a false discovery rate of 0.05, a later analysis linked 16,000 or so TCR beta sequences to specific HLA alleles. A further reported finding was that TCR beta sequences accurately predicted the HLA-A and HLA-B alleles for most subjects in the first cohort. A later genetic analysis reported fewer N-insertions in productive TCRs among donors in an Asian-associated ancestry cluster than the roughly 700-donor mean. V-gene and J-gene trimming of TCR beta chains was associated with a missense DCLRE1C variant in a later genetic analysis, and the association was replicated in an independent cohort. The classifier was reported to diagnose cytomegalovirus status with high specificity and sensitivity in both the original cohort and the validation cohort. Sequencing depth was assumed to be roughly uniform across donors in the presence/absence analyses, though that assumption may not hold. In a later analysis, HLA-associated TCR beta chains showed more clonal expansion and lower generation probabilities than non-associated chains that were equally common.

The cohort comprised approximately 700 healthy bone marrow donors. At the time of sampling, every cohort member was nominally healthy, though immune exposures that went unrecorded were likely present. The donor was CMV seronegative and belonged to the group of under 400 seronegative cohort members. Each donor provided a peripheral blood sample, and peripheral blood mononuclear cells were used for TCR beta sequencing. Genomic DNA was extracted from the blood cell samples with the Qiagen DNeasy Blood Extraction Kit. The library relied on the immunoSEQ multiplex PCR assay. A mixture of 60 forward primers for TCR Vbeta segments and 13 reverse primers for TCR Jbeta segments was used in the multiplex PCR. A multiplex PCR assay on genomic DNA amplified the CDR3 region of rearranged TCR beta genes. The Illumina HiSeq System was used to sequence the amplified TCR beta libraries as 87-base-pair reads. The study's own analysis went as follows. A later analysis counted tens of millions of unique TCR beta chains across the 500 to 850 repertoires, and roughly 11 million of these chains were shared by at least two donors. Raw reads were error-corrected and collapsed into unique sequences by a nearest-neighbor algorithm in which closely related sequences were merged to remove PCR and sequencing errors. CDR3 sequences were aligned to IMGT reference sequences to assign V, D and J gene segments. Each retained sequence needed at least a six-nucleotide match to both a V gene segment and a J gene segment. A rearrangement was called productive if the CDR3 had no stop codons and remained in frame with V and J, and every other rearrangement was called non-productive. CDR3 was defined according to IMGT convention as the region running from the second conserved V-encoded cysteine to the conserved J-encoded phenylalanine. In an earlier analysis of more than 550 of the donors, sequences lacking an unambiguous match to a single V gene segment were excluded. An earlier analysis of 450 to 650 of the donors called V segments functional above 56.7% productive rearrangements and segregating when the between-donor standard deviation exceeded 5%. A statistical classification framework was developed to diagnose cytomegalovirus status using the catalog of TCR beta chain sequences. V and J gene assignment, in a later analysis, came from comparing TCR nucleotide sequences with IMGT/GENE-DB human TR gene sequences. The TCRdist pipeline was used in a later analysis to assign CDR3 sequences and most-parsimonious VDJ recombination scenarios. In a later analysis, every TCR beta chain was defined by the combination of its CDR3 amino acid sequence and its V-gene family, and reads without a unique V-gene family were dropped. To address suspected cross-contamination and a sequencing artifact, a later analysis removed approximately 590 highly shared, low-generation-probability nucleotide sequences. In a later analysis, a clonal expansion index was calculated for each public chain from normalized within-repertoire ranks of inferred template counts. In a later analysis, generation probabilities were computed with a VDJ recombination model fitted to out-of-frame rearrangements, and the resulting probabilities were checked against IGoR. In a later analysis, TCR-TCR, TCR-HLA and TCR-CMV co-occurrence was scored with hypergeometric tests, and a repertoire-size bias correction was applied to TCR pairs. To estimate false discovery rates, a later analysis permuted the HLA or CMV assignments 20 times. In a later analysis, co-occurring TCRs were grouped using DBSCAN, with TCRdist sequence similarity added in when clustering inside HLA-allele-positive subsets. Repertoires with fewer than 30,000 or more than 120,000 public chains, plus five repertoires with anomalous nucleotide sharing, were excluded from co-occurrence clustering. In its TCRdb copy, this immuneACCESS table keeps in-frame sequences only and misses some clones. Where compared with another copy, unresolved V genes explain less than half of these, and the others have no known cause. V and J calls and clone size are those listed in that table; D and trimming were worked out from the DNA. The sample yields roughly 100,000 clones; approximately 86% were counted once. The ten most abundant clones make up about 6.3% of the sample.

Sequenced sample: PBMCs. The chain was built from TRBV19 and TRBJ2-7, with no confidently assigned D gene. The receptor was isolated from a man aged 18 to 29 in good health and CMV-seronegative. The CDR3 corresponds to CASSTSRVFREQYF. The DNA is TGTGCCAGTAGTACCTCTCGGGTTTTCCGGGAGCAGTACTTC.